This T cell receptor beta chain was sequenced during a study of T-cell memory formation after mild COVID-19 (dated by TCRdb to about 2021). With regard to the full study: TCR sequence clusters from the two donors were largely donor specific. T-cell clones expanding and contracting after mild COVID-19 in a couple of donors were tracked by longitudinal TCRalpha and TCRbeta repertoire sequencing. The cohort was made up of two young adult volunteers, one female and one male, who were previously healthy. Findings and caveats that apply to the study as a whole: Clones that contracted from day 15 to 85 showed balanced CD4/CD8 phenotypes, whereas a second wave of clones that expanded from day 15 to 37 leaned towards CD4+. Only a couple of mild cases were covered by the study, and larger cohorts that include severe cases with pre-infection samples were considered necessary. SARS-CoV-2 specificity of the second-wave clones peaking on day 37 was not confirmed. Contracting CD4+ clones appeared mostly in the CM and EM memory subsets, whereas CD8+ clones were enriched in EMRA. Some responding clones were detected in pre-infection memory, which suggested that pre-existing cross-reactive memory T cells had joined the SARS-CoV-2 response.

This clonotype was recorded at least ten times. This receptor's antigen is unknown. No base quality information exists; no much larger clone differs at one position. V is cut by 3 bases and J by 2 bases, and the space between the germline ends is 3 bases. The germline V gene supplies CDR1 KGHSH and CDR2 LQKENI. The CDR3, cysteine through phenylalanine, is 12 amino acids long. CDR3 DNA is the only sequence kept; it has 36 bases, read in frame from the first base. The reads were generated on an Illumina NovaSeq 6000. Using 5'RACE with constant-segment primers, TCRalpha and TCRbeta cDNA libraries were constructed, with sample barcodes and unique molecular identifiers added in the process. Trizol reagent was used to extract RNA from every sample. Amplification of the libraries took two PCR steps, and the second step added a second sample barcode plus Illumina TruSeq adapters. Sequencing of the libraries was done on an Illumina NovaSeq, producing 2 x 150 bp paired-end reads. Per the authors' processing: With migec v1.2.7, reads were demultiplexed and then collapsed into UMI-guided consensus sequences. Using mixcr v2.1.11, the UMI consensuses were aligned to TRA and TRB V and J templates and assembled into clonotypes. Expanded or contracted clonotypes were those called significant by both edgeR and NoisET, with noise models trained on biological replicates. edgeR calls used a false discovery rate-adjusted p below 0.01 and a log2 fold-change threshold of 1. As an exploratory analysis of dynamics, max-normalized trajectories of the 1000 most abundant clonotypes were examined by PCA with hierarchical clustering. Separately sequenced CD4+ and CD8+ repertoires were used to assign the CD4 or CD8 phenotype of responding clones. The public reads were reanalyzed by TCRdb: fastp trimming at Q25, MiXCR alignment, in-frame beta chains only. Rows merge per CDR3 protein into single entries with the most common DNA and genes. These V and J calls rely on TCRdb rather than the paper's analysis. This sample lists fewer than 650,000 distinct CDR3 sequences; less than 25% were detected once. Together, the top ten hold roughly 8.3% of the sample.

Ficoll-Paque density gradient centrifugation was used to isolate PBMCs. The source is an adult woman who had mild COVID-19 (a few samples of this study predate the infection). The sample titles of this study are shuffled in the database, so cell type and time point are left out; the donor was told from shared clones. Source material: PBMCs or a T cell subset sorted from them (not recorded which). The chain employs TRBV18 and TRBJ2-3; too little of a D gene remains to name it. The CDR3 sequence is CASSPITDTQYF. The DNA sequence reads TGTGCCAGCTCACCGATCACAGATACGCAGTATTTT.